The source of this TCR beta chain is a study of blood T cell repertoires in COVID-19. Study-wide context: Material from acute and convalescent COVID-19 was sourced from the United States, Italy and Spain. T cells, B-cell-depleted T cells, or PBMCs supplied cDNA or gDNA.

This clone has just a few counts. In the original processing: Nucleated cell counts were estimated from reference gene primer amplification. Assay: immunoSEQ multiplex PCR; the TCRdb copy retains only in-frame clones and omits some. V, J and clone size are those of that table, while D and trimming were read from the DNA. This sample has about 220,000 clones, with almost 85% found just once. Enrolled during active infection, Seattle patients were then followed longitudinally. This CDR3 is 14 amino acids long. Trimming left V 6 bases short and J 5 bases short, with 11 bases between. CDR1 is SEHNR and CDR2 is FQNEAQ in the germline V gene (reference sequence).

The V call is TRBV7-9, the J call TRBJ1-6; the D gene is possibly TRBD1 (6 bases). Sequenced material: peripheral blood. The clonotype was recovered from a woman aged 65 to 85 with COVID-19, enrolled during active disease. The CDR3 protein is CASRSTGNNSPLHF. The CDR3 nucleotides read TGTGCCAGCAGATCTACAGGGAATAATTCACCCCTCCACTTT.